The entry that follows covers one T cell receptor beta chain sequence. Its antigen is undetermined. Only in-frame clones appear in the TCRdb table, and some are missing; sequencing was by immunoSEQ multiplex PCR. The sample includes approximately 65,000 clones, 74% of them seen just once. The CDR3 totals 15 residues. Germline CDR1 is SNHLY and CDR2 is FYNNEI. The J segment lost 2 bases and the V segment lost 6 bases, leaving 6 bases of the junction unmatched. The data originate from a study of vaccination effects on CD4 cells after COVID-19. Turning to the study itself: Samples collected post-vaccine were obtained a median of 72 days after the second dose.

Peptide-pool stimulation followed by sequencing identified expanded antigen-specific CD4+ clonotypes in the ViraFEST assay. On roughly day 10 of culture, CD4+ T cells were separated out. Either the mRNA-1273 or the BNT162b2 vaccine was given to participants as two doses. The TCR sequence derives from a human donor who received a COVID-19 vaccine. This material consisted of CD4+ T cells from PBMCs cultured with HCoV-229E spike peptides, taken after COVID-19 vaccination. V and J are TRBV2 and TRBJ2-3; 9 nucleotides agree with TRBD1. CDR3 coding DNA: TGTGCCAGCAGGGGGACAGGGTTAGCCACAGATACGCAGTATTTT. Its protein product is CASRGTGLATDTQYF.